These 4 T cell receptor beta chains were sequenced from one sample in a study of blood T cell repertoires in COVID-19. Libraries were prepared by immunoSEQ multiplex PCR; TCRdb keeps only in-frame clonotypes and omits some of them. Here the sample spans roughly 85,000 clones, 60% to 85% being singletons. Specimen: peripheral blood. The receptor set was obtained from a human donor in a cohort sampled during active COVID-19.

This clone occurred once. The V call is TRBV6-4, the J call TRBJ2-7, with TRBD1 matching 9 bases. This CDR3 spans 15 amino acids. J was trimmed by 3 bases and V by 3 bases; bases with no gene match: 6. Germline lookup yields CDR1 MRHNA and CDR2 SNTAGT. The CDR3 reads CASSEQGAGVYEQYF. Written as DNA, the CDR3 is TGTGCCAGCAGTGAACAGGGGGCGGGCGTCTACGAGCAGTACTTC.

This rearrangement joins TRBV7-6 to TRBJ2-2; possibly TRBD2 for D (6 bases). The CDR3 length is 14 residues. The germline V and J ends were trimmed by 5 bases and 5 bases, with 12 bases remaining between them. CDR1 and CDR2 (germline): SGHVS, FNYEAQ. The CDR3 region has the DNA TGTGCCAGCAGCGGGACTCGCCTAACCGGGGAGCTGTTTTTT. Its protein product is CASSGTRLTGELFF.

As to this clone: Other DNA sequences within the sample encode an identical CDR3. This chain uses TRBV29-1 with TRBJ2-7; the match to TRBD1 covers 8 bases. Germline assignment: CDR1 SQVTM and CDR2 ANQGSEA. The V gene end was trimmed by 7 bases and the J gene end by 0 bases; junction bases not matched to a gene: 11. CDR3 length: 15 residues. CDR3 DNA: TGCAGCGCCGAAATCGGACAGGGTAGCTCCTACGAGCAGTACTTC. As protein: CSAEIGQGSSYEQYF.

This chain joins TRBV30 and TRBJ1-5, with 11 positions matching TRBD1. CDR1 is GTSNPN, CDR2 SVGIG, per germline (reference sequence). The J segment lost 4 bases and the V segment lost 3 bases, leaving 8 bases of the junction unmatched. The CDR3 covers 16 residues. CDR3 sequence reads: CAWRKFGDRGNQPQHF. The CDR3 DNA reads as TGTGCCTGGAGAAAATTTGGGGACAGGGGGAATCAGCCCCAGCATTTT.